The next 8 T cell receptor beta chains were all read from a single sample in a study of blood T cell repertoires in COVID-19. Sequenced by immunoSEQ multiplex PCR; TCRdb stores in-frame clones only, minus some. The sample lists 200,000 or so clones, 70% to 85% occurring once. The sequenced material came from PBMCs or T cells enriched from blood (not recorded which). The source is a woman in her thirties or forties with acute COVID-19.

This clone was counted at least ten times. The rearrangement uses TRBV7-8 and TRBJ1-1, with TRBD1 identical over 9 bases. Germline-derived CDR1 and CDR2 are SGHVS and FQNEAQ. The V segment lost 5 bases and the J segment 1 base; nucleotides outside the gene matches: 5. The CDR3 spans 15 residues. Here the CDR3 reads CASSAVDRGNTEAFF. In DNA, the CDR3 is TGTGCCAGCAGCGCCGTGGACAGGGGGAACACTGAAGCTTTCTTT.

The V call is TRBV5-1, the J call TRBJ2-3; 13 bases agree with TRBD2. Germline loops: CDR1 SGHRS, CDR2 YFSETQ. There are 16 residues in the CDR3. V was clipped by 5 bases and J by 4 bases; unmatched bases: 7. The CDR3 loop is CASRPTSGRRPDTQYF. In DNA, the CDR3 is TGCGCCAGCAGGCCGACTAGCGGGAGGAGGCCAGATACGCAGTATTTT.

The gene calls are TRBV5-1 and TRBJ2-4; possibly TRBD1 for D (6 bases). The CDR3 extends over 15 amino acids. The germline V gene has CDR1 SGHRS and CDR2 YFSETQ. Trimming removed 3 bases from V and 3 bases from J, with 13 bases in between. CDR3 in DNA: TGCGCCAGCAGCTCAGGGGATGTCGGCAAAAACATTCAGTACTTC. It is translated as CASSSGDVGKNIQYF.

V is TRBV7-6 and J is TRBJ2-5; 8 bases agree with TRBD1. The trim removed 5 bases at V and 0 bases at J, leaving 2 bases unmatched. Germline CDR1 is SGHVS and CDR2 is FNYEAQ. CDR3 length: 14 residues. The CDR3 region has the DNA TGTGCCAGCAGCCGGGACAGGTACCAAGAGACCCAGTACTTC. This gives the protein CASSRDRYQETQYF.

This clone has a handful of counts. The rearrangement links TRBV3-1 (or the pseudogene TRBV3-2) to TRBJ2-2, with D possibly matching TRBD2 (6 bases). This CDR3 region has 14 residues. Trimming pared 1 base from V and 5 bases from J, leaving 8 bases between. Germline V lookup: CDR1 LGHDT, CDR2 YNNKEL (reference sequence). The CDR3: CASSQVGGTGELFF. DNA of the CDR3: TGTGCCAGCAGCCAAGTGGGGGGAACCGGGGAGCTGTTTTTT.

The DNA of the CDR3 is TGTGCCTGGAGTGGTGGTGGGACAGGGGAAGAGACCCAGTACTTC. This sequence encodes CAWSGGGTGEETQYF. The rearrangement links TRBV30 to TRBJ2-5; 10 bases line up with TRBD1. Germline V gene data show CDR1 as GTSNPN and CDR2 as SVGIG (reference sequence). This CDR3 is built from 15 residues. With 1 base clipped from V and 3 bases from J, the junction kept 5 bases outside the gene matches.

The chain combines TRBV28 with TRBJ1-6; D is unresolved. This CDR3 region has 14 residues. The V and J ends lost 7 bases and 9 bases respectively, with 16 bases between them. Germline CDR1 is MDHEN and CDR2 is SYDVKM. The CDR3 coding sequence is TGTGCCAGCACCCTCGGGGTGGACGGTTCACCCCTCCACTTT. Amino acid sequence: CASTLGVDGSPLHF.

This chain uses TRBV28 with TRBJ2-7, with a tentative D call TRBD2 (5 bases). Looked up from germline, CDR1 is MDHEN and CDR2 is SYDVKM. The CDR3 is 13 amino acids. V dropped 2 bases and J dropped 7 bases, with 12 bases sitting between them. The CDR3 spells CASSLRTPEEQYF. In DNA form, the CDR3 reads TGTGCCAGCAGTTTACGGACTCCGGAAGAGCAGTACTTC.